This T cell receptor (beta chain) was sequenced during a study of human T cells and chemical hapten exposure. TCRdb reprocessed the RACE reads via MiXCR and lists one record per CDR3 protein. The sample has some 360,000 distinct CDR3 sequences, less than 6.5% seen once. Time point noted: pre-sensitization, week 0. Treatment here: therapeutic diphenylcyclopropenone sensitization with weekly scalp DPC. Concerning this clonotype itself: Just one base apart from a much larger clone, this may be a read error.

V was shortened by 6 bases and J by 0 bases, with 15 bases between the two germline ends. The CDR3 has 15 amino acids. Germline-derived CDR1 and CDR2 are SGHRS and YFSETQ. V and J are TRBV5-1 and TRBJ2-5, with D possibly being TRBD1 (6 bases). This material consisted of whole blood, taken in connection with sensitization to the hapten diphenylcyclopropenone (DPC). The TCR comes from a woman between 50 and 59 years old with alopecia areata. Some clones in this sample may be carry-over from other donors' samples. CDR3 DNA: TGCGCCAGCACGAAGGGGACACGGTACCAAGAGACCCAGTACTTC. Translating gives CASTKGTRYQETQYF.